The rows below give T cell receptor beta chains drawn from one sample of a study of blood T cell repertoires in COVID-19. Clones were sequenced by immunoSEQ multiplex PCR, and TCRdb holds only the in-frame ones, with some missing. This table has 200,000 to 250,000 clones, less than 90% appearing once. Sequenced sample: PBMCs or T cells enriched from blood (not recorded which). The origin of the receptors is a woman in her thirties or forties who had recovered from COVID-19. CDR3s include the opening cysteine and the closing phenylalanine or tryptophan. The order of the fields is CDR3 DNA, CDR3 protein, clone size, D gene, J gene, V gene, CDR3 length. The D gene is left open where the match is weak. Some rows mark clone size as missing; the rest say once, few, many or name a class of expanded clone.

DNA: TGTGCCAGCACGGTCACAGAGAATGAGCAGTTCTTC; CDR3: CASTVTENEQFF; size: -; D: -; J: TRBJ2-1; V: TRBV9; length: 12
DNA: TGCGCCAGCAGTCAAGAGATCCAGGTTATTAACACCATATATTTT; CDR3: CASSQEIQVINTIYF; size: -; D: -; J: TRBJ1-3; V: TRBV4-3; length: 15
DNA: TGTGCCAGCAGCAGGGACACCTACGAGCAGTACTTC; CDR3: CASSRDTYEQYF; size: -; D: -; J: TRBJ2-7; V: TRBV5-6; length: 12
DNA: TGTGCCAGTAGTGATCGTCCCCCGGGGATTAGCATTCAGTACTTC; CDR3: CASSDRPPGISIQYF; size: -; D: -; J: TRBJ2-4; V: TRBV19; length: 15
DNA: TGTGCCAGCAGCTTTTCTCCTGGGGCGTACAATGAGCAGTTCTTC; CDR3: CASSFSPGAYNEQFF; size: -; D: -; J: TRBJ2-1; V: TRBV7-9; length: 15
DNA: TGTGCCAGCACCCGAGGACTGTACACTGAAGCTTTCTTT; CDR3: CASTRGLYTEAFF; size: few; D: -; J: TRBJ1-1; V: TRBV6-5; length: 13
DNA: TGCGCCAGCAGATGGGACAAGAATCAGCCCCAGCATTTT; CDR3: CASRWDKNQPQHF; size: -; D: -; J: TRBJ1-5; V: TRBV5-1; length: 13
DNA: TGTGCCAGCAGCTTAGGGACTAGCGGGAGTCGGGGTGAGCAGTTCTTC; CDR3: CASSLGTSGSRGEQFF; size: few; D: TRBD2; J: TRBJ2-1; V: TRBV7-6; length: 16
DNA: TGTGCCAGTAGTATATGGACAGGGTTTTTCGACTATGGCTACACCTTC; CDR3: CASSIWTGFFDYGYTF; size: -; D: TRBD1; J: TRBJ1-2; V: TRBV19; length: 16
DNA: TGTGCCTGGAGTTATACTAGCGGGAGGAACGTCTACGAGCAGTACTTC; CDR3: CAWSYTSGRNVYEQYF; size: -; D: TRBD2; J: TRBJ2-7; V: TRBV30; length: 16
DNA: TGTGCCAGCAGGGGGACAGGGGGATACGAGCAGTACTTC; CDR3: CASRGTGGYEQYF; size: -; D: TRBD1; J: TRBJ2-7; V: TRBV6-5; length: 13
DNA: TGTGCCTGGAGTGTACAAAGGGGGCCAGGCACTGAAGCTTTCTTT; CDR3: CAWSVQRGPGTEAFF; size: -; D: TRBD1; J: TRBJ1-1; V: TRBV30; length: 15
DNA: TGTGCCAGCAGTCCCGGGGTAGGCTTCAATCAGCCCCAGCATTTT; CDR3: CASSPGVGFNQPQHF; size: -; D: -; J: TRBJ1-5; V: TRBV6-5; length: 15
DNA: TGCGCCAGCAGCCAAGAGCGGAAAGCGGGGATTCAAGAGACCCAGTACTTC; CDR3: CASSQERKAGIQETQYF; size: -; D: TRBD2; J: TRBJ2-5; V: TRBV4-1; length: 17
DNA: TGTGCCAGTAGCAGGGGGCTGGGAACCGGGGAGCTGTTTTTT; CDR3: CASSRGLGTGELFF; size: many; D: TRBD1; J: TRBJ2-2; V: TRBV19; length: 14
DNA: TGTGCCAGCAGTTCACCCCGACAGGGGGCCTATGAAGCTTTCTTT; CDR3: CASSSPRQGAYEAFF; size: -; D: TRBD1; J: TRBJ1-1; V: TRBV27; length: 15
DNA: TGTGCCAGTAGTACAGCCCCAGGAGGCTACTATGGCTACACCTTC; CDR3: CASSTAPGGYYGYTF; size: -; D: -; J: TRBJ1-2; V: TRBV19; length: 15
DNA: TGTGCCAGCAGCCAAGTTCCGGGGACAGGATACAATGAGCAGTTCTTC; CDR3: CASSQVPGTGYNEQFF; size: -; D: TRBD1; J: TRBJ2-1; V: TRBV3-1/TRBV3-2; length: 16
DNA: TGTGCCAGCTCACCTCTCGAGAACTATGGCTACACCTTC; CDR3: CASSPLENYGYTF; size: -; D: -; J: TRBJ1-2; V: TRBV18; length: 13
DNA: TGTGCCAGCAGTTTTGGTAGCGGCACAGATACGCAGTATTTT; CDR3: CASSFGSGTDTQYF; size: -; D: -; J: TRBJ2-3; V: TRBV27; length: 14
DNA: TGTGCCACCAGCAGAGATCGGGGCGGGAGTCAAAATGAGCAGTTCTTC; CDR3: CATSRDRGGSQNEQFF; size: -; D: TRBD2; J: TRBJ2-1; V: TRBV15; length: 16
DNA: TGTGCCAGTAGTTCGGCCTCTGGGCCAGATACGCAGTATTTT; CDR3: CASSSASGPDTQYF; size: -; D: -; J: TRBJ2-3; V: TRBV19; length: 14
DNA: TGCGCCAGCAGCCTAAGACAGGGGAGGGCAGATACGCAGTATTTT; CDR3: CASSLRQGRADTQYF; size: many; D: -; J: TRBJ2-3; V: TRBV5-1; length: 15
DNA: TGTGCCAGCAGACAGGGGGCAGGGGACACTGAAGCTTTCTTT; CDR3: CASRQGAGDTEAFF; size: -; D: TRBD1; J: TRBJ1-1; V: TRBV6-5; length: 14
DNA: TGTGCCAGCAGTCTCACCCGGGACATGCCTCGTGACATTCAGTACTTC; CDR3: CASSLTRDMPRDIQYF; size: -; D: -; J: TRBJ2-4; V: TRBV27; length: 16
DNA: TGTGCCAGCAGTTTAGGGGGGAGTCGGTACGAGCAGTACTTC; CDR3: CASSLGGSRYEQYF; size: -; D: -; J: TRBJ2-7; V: TRBV28; length: 14
DNA: TGTGCCAGCAGCTTATTATCCTCGGACAGGCCCTACGAGCAGTACTTC; CDR3: CASSLLSSDRPYEQYF; size: -; D: TRBD1; J: TRBJ2-7; V: TRBV7-2; length: 16
DNA: TGTGCCAGCAGTTTTTCGGGACAGGTTTACAATGAGCAGTTCTTC; CDR3: CASSFSGQVYNEQFF; size: -; D: TRBD1; J: TRBJ2-1; V: TRBV27; length: 15
DNA: TGTGCCGTATCAGGGGCTACCTATTTTGGCTACACCTTC; CDR3: CAVSGATYFGYTF; size: -; D: -; J: TRBJ1-2; V: TRBV28; length: 13
DNA: TGTGCTAGTGCCCCCGGGGGATCGGCGTATCAGCCCCAGCATTTT; CDR3: CASAPGGSAYQPQHF; size: -; D: -; J: TRBJ1-5; V: TRBV12-5; length: 15
DNA: TGTGCCAGCATCCCCGACAGGGCGGACACTGAAGCTTTCTTT; CDR3: CASIPDRADTEAFF; size: -; D: TRBD1; J: TRBJ1-1; V: TRBV7-9; length: 14
DNA: TGTGCCAGCAGTGGGATTGGGACAGGGGCCAATCAGCCCCAGCATTTT; CDR3: CASSGIGTGANQPQHF; size: -; D: TRBD1; J: TRBJ1-5; V: TRBV27; length: 16
DNA: TGTGCCAGCAGTTACGACAGGGGGCAAGAGACCCAGTACTTC; CDR3: CASSYDRGQETQYF; size: once; D: TRBD1; J: TRBJ2-5; V: TRBV2; length: 14
DNA: TGTGCCAGCAGTCAGACAGGGGAAGAGACCCAGTACTTC; CDR3: CASSQTGEETQYF; size: -; D: TRBD1; J: TRBJ2-5; V: TRBV28; length: 13
DNA: TGTGCCAGCAGCTGGAGGACAGGGGACACCATATATTTT; CDR3: CASSWRTGDTIYF; size: -; D: TRBD1; J: TRBJ1-3; V: TRBV7-2; length: 13
DNA: TGTGCCACCAGTCTAACCGGGACACCCGACAATCAGCCCCAGCATTTT; CDR3: CATSLTGTPDNQPQHF; size: -; D: -; J: TRBJ1-5; V: TRBV24-1; length: 16
DNA: TGTGCCAGCAGCAGACTAGCCCTTCCTTCCAATGAGCAGTTCTTC; CDR3: CASSRLALPSNEQFF; size: -; D: TRBD2; J: TRBJ2-1; V: TRBV11-1; length: 15
DNA: TGTGCCAGCAGCTCTAGTGGCCCCTACAATGAGCAGTTCTTC; CDR3: CASSSSGPYNEQFF; size: -; D: -; J: TRBJ2-1; V: TRBV7-9; length: 14
DNA: TGTGCCAGCTCATTGGGCCCACTTGCAACTAATGAAAAACTGTTTTTT; CDR3: CASSLGPLATNEKLFF; size: -; D: -; J: TRBJ1-4; V: TRBV18; length: 16
DNA: TGTGCCAGCAATCTAGCGGGAGGGCCAAGGAATGAGCAGTTCTTC; CDR3: CASNLAGGPRNEQFF; size: -; D: TRBD2; J: TRBJ2-1; V: TRBV27; length: 15
DNA: TGTGCCAGCAGCGTAGCGGGGGAGGATCAGCCCCAGCATTTT; CDR3: CASSVAGEDQPQHF; size: -; D: -; J: TRBJ1-5; V: TRBV9; length: 14
DNA: TGTGCCAGCAGCTTGGGACTGATTTCCTCTGGGGCCAACGTCCTGACTTTC; CDR3: CASSLGLISSGANVLTF; size: -; D: -; J: TRBJ2-6; V: TRBV5-4; length: 17
DNA: TGTGCCAGCAGCTTAGGACAGGGCACCGAGGCCATATATTTT; CDR3: CASSLGQGTEAIYF; size: once; D: TRBD1; J: TRBJ1-3; V: TRBV11-2; length: 14
DNA: TGCGCCAGCAGCTTTTACTCAGGGGGATCCTACGAGCAGTACTTC; CDR3: CASSFYSGGSYEQYF; size: few; D: TRBD1; J: TRBJ2-7; V: TRBV5-1; length: 15
DNA: TGTGCCACCAGCAGAGAAGGGCCGGGACAAATACTATCTGGCAATCAGCCCCAGCATTTT; CDR3: CATSREGPGQILSGNQPQHF; size: once; D: -; J: TRBJ1-5; V: TRBV15; length: 20
DNA: TGTGCCAGCAGTTTCAGACGGAGGAGCTCCTACGAGCAGTACTTC; CDR3: CASSFRRRSSYEQYF; size: -; D: -; J: TRBJ2-7; V: TRBV28; length: 15
DNA: TGTGCCAGCTCACCACGGTTCACGGGACAGGGTGACGAAAAACTGTTTTTT; CDR3: CASSPRFTGQGDEKLFF; size: once; D: TRBD1; J: TRBJ1-4; V: TRBV18; length: 17
DNA: TGTGCCATCAGACAGGGGGCCGGAAACACCATATATTTT; CDR3: CAIRQGAGNTIYF; size: -; D: TRBD1; J: TRBJ1-3; V: TRBV10-3; length: 13
DNA: TGTGCCAGCAAGGACAGGGGGGTTGAGACCCAGTACTTC; CDR3: CASKDRGVETQYF; size: -; D: TRBD1; J: TRBJ2-5; V: TRBV2; length: 13
DNA: TGTGCCAGCAGTTTTTTCAGCACCGGGGAGCTGTTTTTT; CDR3: CASSFFSTGELFF; size: once; D: -; J: TRBJ2-2; V: TRBV27; length: 13
DNA: TGTGCCAGCAGCGTAGTGTCAGGGAGGGTGGACACTGAAGCTTTCTTT; CDR3: CASSVVSGRVDTEAFF; size: -; D: -; J: TRBJ1-1; V: TRBV9; length: 16
DNA: TGTGCCAGCAGCCCGACAGGTGCCCAGTTCTTC; CDR3: CASSPTGAQFF; size: -; D: -; J: TRBJ2-1; V: TRBV28; length: 11
DNA: TGCGCCAGCAGCCAAGATTTGTACAACCCGAGGAATGAGCAGTTCTTC; CDR3: CASSQDLYNPRNEQFF; size: -; D: -; J: TRBJ2-1; V: TRBV4-1; length: 16
DNA: TGTGCCAGCAGCTTAGTAGCGACAGGGGCTGAAGCTTTCTTT; CDR3: CASSLVATGAEAFF; size: -; D: TRBD1; J: TRBJ1-1; V: TRBV7-9; length: 14
DNA: TGTGCCAGCAGCCGGACAGGGGAGGGTCAGCCCCAGCATTTT; CDR3: CASSRTGEGQPQHF; size: -; D: TRBD1; J: TRBJ1-5; V: TRBV2; length: 14
DNA: TGTGCCAGCAGCTCCGGGAGGGTGGGGTACAGTGAGCAGTTCTTC; CDR3: CASSSGRVGYSEQFF; size: -; D: TRBD2; J: TRBJ2-1; V: TRBV5-5; length: 15
DNA: TGTGCCTGGAGCGCACTAGCGGGTATACAAGAGACCCAGTACTTC; CDR3: CAWSALAGIQETQYF; size: once; D: TRBD2; J: TRBJ2-5; V: TRBV30; length: 15
DNA: TGTGCCATCAGGGGAAGCAGCGGGGCACCAGATACGCAGTATTTT; CDR3: CAIRGSSGAPDTQYF; size: -; D: TRBD2; J: TRBJ2-3; V: TRBV10-3; length: 15
DNA: TGTGCCTGGAATTGGTCCGGGGAGGACGGGGAGCTGTTTTTT; CDR3: CAWNWSGEDGELFF; size: few; D: -; J: TRBJ2-2; V: TRBV30; length: 14